The 20 T cell receptor beta chains listed next were all sequenced from one sample in a study of OX40 agonist ivuxolimab in advanced cancers. This table comes from immunoSEQ multiplex PCR, and its TCRdb copy is limited to in-frame clones, with some not included. This table holds tens of thousands of clones, roughly 89% found once. Specimen: CD4+ or CD8+ T cells sorted from blood, collected in a trial of the OX40 agonist ivuxolimab. All receptors come from an adult with an advanced solid tumor such as melanoma, head and neck, liver or kidney cancer.

The rearrangement links TRBV5-4 to TRBJ2-7, with D unresolved. V was shortened by 0 bases and J by 2 bases, with 6 bases between the two germline ends. Germline V gene data show CDR1 as SGHNT and CDR2 as YYREEE (reference sequence). This CDR3 has 13 amino acids. CDR3: CASSLVGTYEQYF. DNA of the CDR3: TGTGCCAGCAGCTTGGTTGGGACCTACGAGCAGTACTTC.

The chain employs TRBV4-2 and TRBJ2-3; D not resolved. With 4 bases removed from V and 2 bases from J, the gap between germline ends came to 7 bases. Germline V gives CDR1 LGHNA, CDR2 YNFKEQ. CDR3 length: 13 amino acids. The CDR3 spells CASSLKDTDTQYF. For the CDR3, the DNA is TGTGCCAGCAGCCTCAAAGACACAGATACGCAGTATTTT.

The CDR3 DNA sequence: TGTGCCAGTAGTATAGAAGGACAGAAGGTCCTGACTTTC. This encodes CASSIEGQKVLTF. The chain combines TRBV19 with TRBJ2-6; D is perhaps TRBD1 (6 bases). Germline V gene sequence: CDR1 LNHDA, CDR2 SQIVND (reference sequence). Between the trimmed V and J ends, which lost 0 bases and 13 bases, there was a span of 10 bases. The CDR3 runs to 13 residues.

This chain connects TRBV2 to TRBJ1-2; no firm D call. The CDR3 is 14 amino acids. The V gene's germline CDR1 is SNHLY and CDR2 FYNNEI. The V gene lost 9 bases and the J gene lost 4 bases, with 18 bases spanning the gap. The CDR3 sequence: CARAPKGRFYGYTF. The CDR3, as DNA: TGTGCCAGAGCCCCTAAGGGCCGATTCTATGGCTACACCTTC.

This chain connects TRBV5-1 to TRBJ1-2; D remains unclear. This CDR3 has 13 residues. Germline V gives CDR1 SGHRS, CDR2 YFSETQ. V dropped 2 bases and J dropped 2 bases, with 7 bases sitting between them. The CDR3 protein is CASSLSGNYGYTF. The CDR3, as DNA: TGCGCCAGCAGCTTATCAGGAAACTATGGCTACACCTTC.

This chain links TRBV4-3 with TRBJ2-1, with a possible D match to TRBD1 (6 bases). CDR1 LGHNA and CDR2 YSLEER come from the germline V gene. With 0 bases removed from V and 7 bases from J, the gap between germline ends came to 22 bases. CDR3 length: 18 residues. The CDR3 DNA reads TGCGCCAGCAGCCAAGAGTCAACGGACAGCCCGAGGGTAAATGAGCAGTTCTTC. Its protein is CASSQESTDSPRVNEQFF.

The V and J genes are TRBV5-1 and TRBJ1-1, with 8 nucleotides matching TRBD1. CDR1 is SGHRS and CDR2 is YFSETQ in the germline V gene. The CDR3 runs to 15 residues. Trimming took 3 bases from V and 4 from J; bases not matched to a gene: 8. CDR3 residues: CASSSDRGRSTEAFF. The CDR3 DNA sequence: TGCGCCAGCAGCTCAGACAGGGGTCGGAGCACTGAAGCTTTCTTT.

The CDR3 DNA reads TGTGCCAGTAGTACTTCAAAAACAGGGTTCAATGGCTACACCTTC. Amino acid sequence: CASSTSKTGFNGYTF. The chain joins TRBV19 to TRBJ1-2; D is perhaps TRBD1 (6 bases). The CDR3 contains 15 residues. Per germline, CDR1 LNHDA and CDR2 SQIVND (reference sequence). Between the trimmed V and J ends, which lost 4 bases and 6 bases, there was a span of 18 bases. Full variable domain (remainder filled in from reference TRBV19 and TRBJ1-2): DGGITQSPKYLFRKEGQNVTLSCEQNLNHDAMYWYRQDPGQGLRLIYYSQIVNDFQKGDIAEGYSVSREKKESFPLTVTSAQKNPTAFYLCASSTSKTGFNGYTFGSGTRLTVV.

This chain's CDR3 is CAVKGLANTEAFF. The CDR3 nucleotides are TGTGCCGTTAAGGGGTTAGCGAACACTGAAGCTTTCTTT. V usage is TRBV2 and J usage is TRBJ1-1; D possibly corresponds to TRBD1 (5 bases). This CDR3 has 13 residues. Germline V gene lookup returns CDR1 SNHLY and CDR2 FYNNEI. Trimming removed 11 bases from V and 1 base from J, with 14 bases in between.

This clone was counted once. The J gene is TRBJ1-1, the V gene TRBV4-1, with no clear D. Germline V lookup: CDR1 MGHRA, CDR2 YSYEKL. The V gene lost 1 base and the J gene lost 8 bases, with 8 bases spanning the gap. CDR3 size: 12 residues. Here the CDR3 reads CASSQGRSEAFF. The CDR3 region has the DNA TGCGCCAGCAGCCAAGGACGATCCGAAGCTTTCTTT.

The V gene is TRBV19, the J gene TRBJ1-5; 10 nucleotides align to TRBD1. Germline V gives CDR1 LNHDA, CDR2 SQIVND (reference sequence). After removal of 6 bases from V and 9 bases from J, the junction contained 11 bases not matched to a gene. The CDR3 has 15 amino acids. CDR3 DNA sequence: TGTGCCAGTAGGAACTCTGGGGACAGGGGTCGGCCCCAGCATTTT. Translating gives CASRNSGDRGRPQHF.

V gene TRBV15 combines with J gene TRBJ1-1; D uncertain. V lost 1 base and J 1 base, leaving 4 bases between the germline ends. The CDR3 contains 13 residues. The germline V gene encodes CDR1 LNHNV and CDR2 YYDKDF (reference sequence). CDR3 nucleotide sequence: TGTGCCACCAGCAGAGTTGGGAACACTGAAGCTTTCTTT. This translates into CATSRVGNTEAFF.

This chain uses TRBV18 with TRBJ2-6; the D gene is possibly TRBD2 (6 bases). The V end was cut by 0 bases, the J end by 1 base, with 10 bases between. Germline assignment: CDR1 KGHSH and CDR2 LQKENI. The CDR3 runs 17 residues. Here the CDR3 reads CASSPPVGGSGANVLTF. The CDR3 DNA reads TGTGCCAGCTCACCACCAGTGGGAGGATCTGGGGCCAACGTCCTGACTTTC.

This sequence joins TRBV13 and TRBJ2-7; the D call may be TRBD1 or TRBD2 (5 bases each). The V gene lost 3 bases and the J gene lost 1 base, with 19 bases spanning the gap. Germline V gene sequence: CDR1 PRHDT, CDR2 FYEKMQ (reference sequence). This CDR3 is built from 17 residues. The CDR3 DNA sequence: TGTGCCAGCAGCTTGCGATGGGGACGGGCCGGGTCCTACGAGCAGTACTTC. This translates into CASSLRWGRAGSYEQYF. The whole variable domain, filled in from reference TRBV13 and TRBJ2-7, reads AAGVIQSPRHLIKEKRETATLKCYPIPRHDTVYWYQQGPGQDPQFLISFYEKMQSDKGSIPDRFSAQQFSDYHSELNMSSLELGDSALYFCASSLRWGRAGSYEQYFGPGTRLTVT.

The rearrangement uses TRBV4-1 and TRBJ1-5, with D perhaps TRBD1 (5 bases). From germline, CDR1 is MGHRA and CDR2 YSYEKL. The CDR3 extends over 17 amino acids. The ends were cut back, 2 bases at V and 0 bases at J, with 14 bases in the middle. In DNA, the CDR3 is TGCGCCAGCAGCCAAAAACCGGACACGTATAGCAATCAGCCCCAGCATTTT. It yields the protein CASSQKPDTYSNQPQHF.

The chain recombines TRBV7-2 with TRBJ1-1, with 10 bases matching TRBD1. There are 18 residues in the CDR3. Germline assignment: CDR1 SGHTA and CDR2 FQGNSA. J was trimmed by 1 base and V by 1 base; bases with no gene match: 9. The DNA of the CDR3 is TGTGCCAGCAGCTTAGTACGGGGGACAGGGGTAAGGAACACTGAAGCTTTCTTT. This gives the protein CASSLVRGTGVRNTEAFF.

The chain combines TRBV18 with TRBJ1-1; possibly TRBD1 for D (6 bases). This CDR3 has 13 amino acids. Germline CDR1 and CDR2: KGHSH and LQKENI. Between the trimmed V and J ends, which lost 4 bases and 6 bases, there was a span of 12 bases. Written as DNA, the CDR3 is TGTGCCAGCTCACTGCCAGGGGTAGCTGAAGCTTTCTTT. This gives the protein CASSLPGVAEAFF.

V is TRBV4-3 and J is TRBJ1-1; unclear D gene. Between the trimmed V and J ends, which lost 1 base and 9 bases, there was a span of 9 bases. CDR1 is LGHNA, CDR2 YSLEER, per germline. This CDR3 has 12 amino acids. Here the CDR3 DNA reads TGCGCCAGCAGCCAAGGGGGAAGCCAAGCTTTCTTT. This codes for CASSQGGSQAFF.

This chain uses TRBV27 with TRBJ1-4; no reliable D call. Germline V gene data show CDR1 as MNHEY and CDR2 as SMNVEV (reference sequence). Trimming took off 6 bases at V and 2 bases at J, with 7 bases between the two ends. CDR3 length equals 13 residues. The CDR3 region has the DNA TGTGCCAGCAGCGGACCTACTAATGAAAAACTGTTTTTT. The encoded protein is CASSGPTNEKLFF.

The V call is TRBV19, the J call TRBJ1-6; a possible D gene is TRBD1 (5 bases). CDR1 is LNHDA, CDR2 SQIVND, per germline (reference sequence). The ends were cut back, 3 bases at V and 10 bases at J, with 10 bases in the middle. This CDR3 comprises 13 residues. CDR3 bases: TGTGCCAGTAGTATGGGCAGGGAGTCACCCCTCCACTTT. This codes for CASSMGRESPLHF.